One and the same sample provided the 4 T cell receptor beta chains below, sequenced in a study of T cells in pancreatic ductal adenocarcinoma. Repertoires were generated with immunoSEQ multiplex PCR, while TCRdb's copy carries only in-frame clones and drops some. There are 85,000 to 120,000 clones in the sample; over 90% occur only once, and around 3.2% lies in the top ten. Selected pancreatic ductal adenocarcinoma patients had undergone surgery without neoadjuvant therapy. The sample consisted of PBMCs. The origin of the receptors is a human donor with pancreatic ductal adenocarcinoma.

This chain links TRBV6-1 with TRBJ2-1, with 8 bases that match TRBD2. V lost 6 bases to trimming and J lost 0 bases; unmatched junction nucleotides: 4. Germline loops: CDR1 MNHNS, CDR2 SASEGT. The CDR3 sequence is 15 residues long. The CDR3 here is CASRRSGSSYNEQFF. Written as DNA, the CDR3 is TGTGCCAGCAGAAGAAGCGGGAGCTCCTACAATGAGCAGTTCTTC.

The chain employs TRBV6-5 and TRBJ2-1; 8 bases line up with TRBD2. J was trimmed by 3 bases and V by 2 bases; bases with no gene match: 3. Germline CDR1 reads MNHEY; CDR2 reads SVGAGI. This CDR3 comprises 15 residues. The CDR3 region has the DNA TGTGCCAGCAGTTACACGGGAGGGGGCTACAATGAGCAGTTCTTC. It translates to CASSYTGGGYNEQFF.

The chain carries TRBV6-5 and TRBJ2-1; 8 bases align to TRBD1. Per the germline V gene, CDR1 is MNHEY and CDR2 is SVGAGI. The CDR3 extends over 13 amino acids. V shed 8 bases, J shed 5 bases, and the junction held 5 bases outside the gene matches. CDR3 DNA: TGTGCCAGCCTAGGACAGGGCCACAATGAGCAGTTCTTC. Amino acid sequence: CASLGQGHNEQFF.

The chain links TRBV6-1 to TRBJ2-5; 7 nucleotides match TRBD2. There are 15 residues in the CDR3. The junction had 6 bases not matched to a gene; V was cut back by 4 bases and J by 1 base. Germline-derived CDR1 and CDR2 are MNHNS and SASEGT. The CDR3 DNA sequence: TGTGCCAGCAGTGGAGTAGCGGGTGCCCAAGAGACCCAGTACTTC. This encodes CASSGVAGAQETQYF.